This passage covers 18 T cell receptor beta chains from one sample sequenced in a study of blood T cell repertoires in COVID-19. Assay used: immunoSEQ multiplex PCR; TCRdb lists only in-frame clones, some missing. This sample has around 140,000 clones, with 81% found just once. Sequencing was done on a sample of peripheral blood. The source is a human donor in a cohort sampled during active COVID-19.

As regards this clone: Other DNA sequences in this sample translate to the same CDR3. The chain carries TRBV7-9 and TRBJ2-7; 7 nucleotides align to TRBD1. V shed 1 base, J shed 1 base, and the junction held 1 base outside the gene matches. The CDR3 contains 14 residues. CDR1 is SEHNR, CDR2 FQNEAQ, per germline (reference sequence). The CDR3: CASSLGTGSYEQYF. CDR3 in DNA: TGTGCCAGCAGCTTAGGGACAGGATCCTACGAGCAGTACTTC.

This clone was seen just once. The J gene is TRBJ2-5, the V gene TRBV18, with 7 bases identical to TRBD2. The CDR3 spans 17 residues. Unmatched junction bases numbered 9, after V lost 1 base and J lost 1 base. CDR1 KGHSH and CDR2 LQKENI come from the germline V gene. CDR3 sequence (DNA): TGTGCCAGCTCACCACGCCCCGCGGGAGTATCCCAAGAGACCCAGTACTTC. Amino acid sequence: CASSPRPAGVSQETQYF.

The CDR3 loop is CASSPRAGANVLTF. The CDR3 nucleotides are TGTGCCAGCAGTCCCCGGGCTGGGGCCAACGTCCTGACTTTC. The V gene is TRBV6-6, the J gene TRBJ2-6, with unresolved D. Germline loops: CDR1 MNHNY, CDR2 SVGAGI (reference sequence). The CDR3 extends over 14 amino acids. V lost 5 bases and J 2 bases, leaving 7 bases between the germline ends.

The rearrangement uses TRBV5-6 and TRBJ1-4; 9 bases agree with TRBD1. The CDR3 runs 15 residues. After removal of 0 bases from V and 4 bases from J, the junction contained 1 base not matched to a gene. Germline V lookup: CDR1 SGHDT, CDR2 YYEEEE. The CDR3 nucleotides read TGTGCCAGCAGCTTGGTGGGACAGGGTAATGAAAAACTGTTTTTT. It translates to CASSLVGQGNEKLFF.

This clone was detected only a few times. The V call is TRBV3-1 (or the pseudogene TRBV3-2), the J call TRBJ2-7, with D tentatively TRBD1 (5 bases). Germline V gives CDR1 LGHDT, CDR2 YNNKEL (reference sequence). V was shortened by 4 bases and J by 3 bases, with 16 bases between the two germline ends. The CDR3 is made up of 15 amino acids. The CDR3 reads CASSPRGRVSYEQYF. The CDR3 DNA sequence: TGTGCCAGCAGCCCCCGCGGCAGGGTAAGCTACGAGCAGTACTTC.

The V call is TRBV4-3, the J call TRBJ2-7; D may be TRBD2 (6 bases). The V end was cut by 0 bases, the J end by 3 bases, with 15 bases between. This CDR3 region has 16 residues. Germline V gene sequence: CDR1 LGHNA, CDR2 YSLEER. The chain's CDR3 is CASSQDWRSGRYEQYF. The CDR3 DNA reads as TGCGCCAGCAGCCAAGATTGGCGCAGCGGGCGCTACGAGCAGTACTTC.

The DNA for the CDR3 is TGTGCCAGTAGTCTCGGACTAGCGGGAGGTATAGGATACGAGCAGTACTTC. Its translation: CASSLGLAGGIGYEQYF. The rearrangement links TRBV19 to TRBJ2-7, with 14 bases fitting TRBD2. Trimming removed 5 bases from V and 4 bases from J; junction bases left unmatched: 10. CDR3 length: 17 residues. In germline, CDR1 is LNHDA, CDR2 SQIVND (reference sequence).

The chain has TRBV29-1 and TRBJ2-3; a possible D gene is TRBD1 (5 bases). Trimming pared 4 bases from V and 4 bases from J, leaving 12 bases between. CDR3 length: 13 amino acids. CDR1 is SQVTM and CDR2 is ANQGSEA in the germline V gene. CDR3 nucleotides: TGCAGCGTTGCCCGGACAATCCCAGATACGCAGTATTTT. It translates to CSVARTIPDTQYF.

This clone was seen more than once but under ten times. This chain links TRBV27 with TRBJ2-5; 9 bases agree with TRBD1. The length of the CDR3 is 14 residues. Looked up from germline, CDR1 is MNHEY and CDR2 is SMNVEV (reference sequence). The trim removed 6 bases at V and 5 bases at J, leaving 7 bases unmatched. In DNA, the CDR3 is TGTGCCAGCAGAACAGGGGGCTTGGGGGAGACCCAGTACTTC. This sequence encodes CASRTGGLGETQYF.

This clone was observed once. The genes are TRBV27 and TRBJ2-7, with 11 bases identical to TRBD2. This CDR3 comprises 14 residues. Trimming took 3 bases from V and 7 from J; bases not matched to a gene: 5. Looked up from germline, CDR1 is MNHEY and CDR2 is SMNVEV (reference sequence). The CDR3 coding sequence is TGTGCCAGCAGTTTTATAGCGGGGGGGGGAGAGCAGTACTTC. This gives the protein CASSFIAGGGEQYF.

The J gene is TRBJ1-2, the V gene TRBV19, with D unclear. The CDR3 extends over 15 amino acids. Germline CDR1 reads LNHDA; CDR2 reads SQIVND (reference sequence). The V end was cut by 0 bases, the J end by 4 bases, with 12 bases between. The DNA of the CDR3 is TGTGCCAGTAGTATAGATCAAAGTAGCCGCTATGGCTACACCTTC. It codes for CASSIDQSSRYGYTF.

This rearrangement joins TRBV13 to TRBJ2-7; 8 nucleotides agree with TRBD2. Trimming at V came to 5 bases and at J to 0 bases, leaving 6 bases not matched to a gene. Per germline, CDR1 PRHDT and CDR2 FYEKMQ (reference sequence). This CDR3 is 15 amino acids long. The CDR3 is CASSRSGKNSYEQYF. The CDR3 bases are TGTGCCAGCAGCCGTAGCGGGAAAAACTCCTACGAGCAGTACTTC.

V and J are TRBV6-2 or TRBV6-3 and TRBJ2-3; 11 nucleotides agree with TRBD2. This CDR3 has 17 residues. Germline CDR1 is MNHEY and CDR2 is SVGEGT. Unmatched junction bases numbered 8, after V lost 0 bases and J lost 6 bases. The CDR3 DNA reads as TGTGCCAGCAGTTACTCGATTCTAGCGGGAGGAGGGGATACGCAGTATTTT. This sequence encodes CASSYSILAGGGDTQYF.

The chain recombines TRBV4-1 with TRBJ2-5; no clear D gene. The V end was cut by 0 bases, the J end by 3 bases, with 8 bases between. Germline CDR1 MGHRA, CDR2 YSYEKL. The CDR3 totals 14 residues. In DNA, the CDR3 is TGCGCCAGCAGCCAAGATCTATCGGAAGAGACCCAGTACTTC. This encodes CASSQDLSEETQYF.

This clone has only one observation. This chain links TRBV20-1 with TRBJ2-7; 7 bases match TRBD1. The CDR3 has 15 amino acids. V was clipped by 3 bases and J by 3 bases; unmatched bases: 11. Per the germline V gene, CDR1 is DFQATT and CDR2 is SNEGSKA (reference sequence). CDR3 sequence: CSASVWDRDRYEQYF. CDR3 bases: TGCAGTGCTAGTGTGTGGGACAGAGATCGCTACGAGCAGTACTTC.

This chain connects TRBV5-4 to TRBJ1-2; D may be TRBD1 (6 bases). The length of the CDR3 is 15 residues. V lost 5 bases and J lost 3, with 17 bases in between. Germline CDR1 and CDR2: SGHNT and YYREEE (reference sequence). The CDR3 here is CASSHKSDSYYGYTF. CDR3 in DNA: TGTGCCAGCAGTCATAAATCGGACAGCTACTATGGCTACACCTTC. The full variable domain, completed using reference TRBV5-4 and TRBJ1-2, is ETGVTQSPTHLIKTRGQQVTLRCSSQSGHNTVSWYQQALGQGPQFIFQYYREEENGRGNFPPRFSGLQFPNYSSELNVNALELDDSALYLCASSHKSDSYYGYTFGSGTRLTVV.

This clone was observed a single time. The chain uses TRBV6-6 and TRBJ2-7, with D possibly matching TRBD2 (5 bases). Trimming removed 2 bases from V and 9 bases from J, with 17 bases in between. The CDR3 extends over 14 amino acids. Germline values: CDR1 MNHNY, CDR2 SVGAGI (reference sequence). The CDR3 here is CASSYALAVGRQYF. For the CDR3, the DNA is TGTGCCAGCAGTTACGCCCTAGCCGTCGGCAGGCAGTACTTC.

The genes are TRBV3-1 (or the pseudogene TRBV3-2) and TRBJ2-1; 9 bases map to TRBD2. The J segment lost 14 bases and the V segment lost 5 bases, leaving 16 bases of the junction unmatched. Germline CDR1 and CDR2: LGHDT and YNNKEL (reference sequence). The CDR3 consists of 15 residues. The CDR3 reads CASSTWTVAGTSKFF. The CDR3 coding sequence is TGTGCCAGCAGCACCTGGACAGTGGCCGGGACTAGCAAGTTCTTC.